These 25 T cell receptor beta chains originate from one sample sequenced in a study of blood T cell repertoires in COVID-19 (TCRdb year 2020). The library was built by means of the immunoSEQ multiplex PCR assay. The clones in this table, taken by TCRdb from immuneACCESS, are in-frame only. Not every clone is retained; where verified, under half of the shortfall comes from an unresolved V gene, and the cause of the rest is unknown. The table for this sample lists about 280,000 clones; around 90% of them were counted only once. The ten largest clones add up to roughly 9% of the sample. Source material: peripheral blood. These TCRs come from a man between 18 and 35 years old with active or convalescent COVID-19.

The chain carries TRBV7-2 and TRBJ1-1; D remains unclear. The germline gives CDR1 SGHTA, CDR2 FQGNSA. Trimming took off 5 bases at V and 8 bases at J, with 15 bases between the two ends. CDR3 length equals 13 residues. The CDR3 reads CASSPDGAREAFF. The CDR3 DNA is TGTGCCAGCAGCCCTGACGGCGCGAGGGAAGCTTTCTTT.

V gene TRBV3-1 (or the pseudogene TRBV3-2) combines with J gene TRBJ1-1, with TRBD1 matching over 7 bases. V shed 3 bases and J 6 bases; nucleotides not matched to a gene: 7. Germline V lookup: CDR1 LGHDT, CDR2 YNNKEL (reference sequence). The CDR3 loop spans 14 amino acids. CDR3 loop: CASSHRQGKAEAFF. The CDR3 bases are TGTGCCAGCAGCCACAGACAGGGTAAGGCTGAAGCTTTCTTT.

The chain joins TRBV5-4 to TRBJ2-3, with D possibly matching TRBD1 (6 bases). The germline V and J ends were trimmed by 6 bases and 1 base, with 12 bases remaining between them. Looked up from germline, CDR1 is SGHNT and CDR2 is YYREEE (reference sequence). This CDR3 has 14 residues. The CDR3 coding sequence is TGTGCCAGCAACGACAGGTCCGGCACAGATACGCAGTATTTT. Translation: CASNDRSGTDTQYF.

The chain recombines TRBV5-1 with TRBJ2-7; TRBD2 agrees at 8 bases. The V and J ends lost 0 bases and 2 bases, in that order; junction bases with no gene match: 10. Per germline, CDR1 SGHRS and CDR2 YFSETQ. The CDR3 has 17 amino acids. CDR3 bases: TGCGCCAGCAGCTTGGGGAGTAGCGGGGCGCAACCCTACGAGCAGTACTTC. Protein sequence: CASSLGSSGAQPYEQYF.

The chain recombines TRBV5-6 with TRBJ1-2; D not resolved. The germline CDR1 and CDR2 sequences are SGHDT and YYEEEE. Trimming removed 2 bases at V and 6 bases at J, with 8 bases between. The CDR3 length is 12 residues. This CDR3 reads CASSFVYDGYTF. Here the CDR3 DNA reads TGTGCCAGCAGCTTCGTCTATGATGGCTACACCTTC. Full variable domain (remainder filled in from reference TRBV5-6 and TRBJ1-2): DAGVTQSPTHLIKTRGQQVTLRCSPKSGHDTVSWYQQALGQGPQFIFQYYEEEERQRGNFPDRFSGHQFPNYSSELNVNALLLGDSALYLCASSFVYDGYTFGSGTRLTVV.

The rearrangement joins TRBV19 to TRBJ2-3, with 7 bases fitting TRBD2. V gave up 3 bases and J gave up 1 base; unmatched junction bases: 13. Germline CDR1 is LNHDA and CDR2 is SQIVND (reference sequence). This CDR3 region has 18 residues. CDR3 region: CASSIPGGRGDGTDTQYF. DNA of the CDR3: TGTGCCAGTAGTATCCCGGGTGGACGGGGGGACGGCACAGATACGCAGTATTTT.

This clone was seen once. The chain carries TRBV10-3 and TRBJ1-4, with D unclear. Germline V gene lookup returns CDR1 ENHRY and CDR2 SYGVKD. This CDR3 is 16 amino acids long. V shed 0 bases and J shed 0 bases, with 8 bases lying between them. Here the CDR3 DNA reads TGTGCCATCAGTGAGTCCGGAGCTGCAACTAATGAAAAACTGTTTTTT. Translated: CAISESGAATNEKLFF.

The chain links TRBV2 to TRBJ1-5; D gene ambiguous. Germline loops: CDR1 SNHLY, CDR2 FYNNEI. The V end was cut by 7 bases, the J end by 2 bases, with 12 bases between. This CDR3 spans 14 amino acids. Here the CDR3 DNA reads TGTGCCAGCAAAGGTATCGGGGGCAATCAGCCCCAGCATTTT. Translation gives CASKGIGGNQPQHF.

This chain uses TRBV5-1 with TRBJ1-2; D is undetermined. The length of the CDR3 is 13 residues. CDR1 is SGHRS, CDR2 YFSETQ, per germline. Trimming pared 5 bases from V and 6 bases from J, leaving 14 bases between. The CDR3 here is CASRPRRPDGYTF. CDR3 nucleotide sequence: TGCGCCAGCAGACCCCGGAGACCGGATGGCTACACCTTC.

The CDR3 spells CSASPAGLIYEQYF. The CDR3 bases are TGCAGTGCTAGTCCAGCGGGACTGATCTACGAGCAGTACTTC. The chain combines TRBV20-1 with TRBJ2-7, with TRBD2 matching over 7 bases. The junction had 8 bases not matched to a gene; V was cut back by 3 bases and J by 3 bases. In germline, CDR1 is DFQATT, CDR2 SNEGSKA (reference sequence). This CDR3 is 14 amino acids long.

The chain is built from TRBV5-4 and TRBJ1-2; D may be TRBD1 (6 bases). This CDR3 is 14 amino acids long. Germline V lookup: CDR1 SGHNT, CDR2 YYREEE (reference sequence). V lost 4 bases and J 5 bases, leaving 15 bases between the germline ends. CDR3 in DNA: TGTGCCAGCAGCAACAGGGTCGTCCAGTATGGCTACACCTTC. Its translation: CASSNRVVQYGYTF.

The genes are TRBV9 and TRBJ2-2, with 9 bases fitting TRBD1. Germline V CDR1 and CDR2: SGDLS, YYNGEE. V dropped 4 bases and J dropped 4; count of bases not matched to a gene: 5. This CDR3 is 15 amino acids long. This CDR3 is CASSQTGGSTGELFF. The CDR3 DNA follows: TGTGCCAGCAGCCAGACAGGGGGGAGCACCGGGGAGCTGTTTTTT.

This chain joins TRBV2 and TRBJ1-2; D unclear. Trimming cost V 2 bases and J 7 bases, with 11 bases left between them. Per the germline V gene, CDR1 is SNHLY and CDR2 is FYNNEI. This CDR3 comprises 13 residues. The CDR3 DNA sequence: TGTGCCAGCAGTGAAATAGTTGGTGCTGGCTACACCTTC. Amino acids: CASSEIVGAGYTF.

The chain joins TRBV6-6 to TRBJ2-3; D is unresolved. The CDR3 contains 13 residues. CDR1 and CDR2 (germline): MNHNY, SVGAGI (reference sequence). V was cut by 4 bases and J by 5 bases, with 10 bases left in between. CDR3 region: CASSSSQVDTQYF. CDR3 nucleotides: TGTGCCAGCAGTTCGAGCCAGGTAGATACGCAGTATTTT.

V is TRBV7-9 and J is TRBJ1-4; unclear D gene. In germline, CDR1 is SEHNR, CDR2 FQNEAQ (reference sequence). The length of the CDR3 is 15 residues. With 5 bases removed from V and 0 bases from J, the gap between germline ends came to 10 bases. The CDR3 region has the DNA TGTGCCAGCAGCCGCGAAGCTTCAACTAATGAAAAACTGTTTTTT. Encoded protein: CASSREASTNEKLFF.

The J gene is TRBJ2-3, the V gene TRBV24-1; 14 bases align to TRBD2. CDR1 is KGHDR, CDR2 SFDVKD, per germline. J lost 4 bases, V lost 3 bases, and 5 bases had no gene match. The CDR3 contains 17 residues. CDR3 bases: TGTGCCACCAGTGATCCTGGACTAGCGGGGGGCGCAGATACGCAGTATTTT. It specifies CATSDPGLAGGADTQYF.

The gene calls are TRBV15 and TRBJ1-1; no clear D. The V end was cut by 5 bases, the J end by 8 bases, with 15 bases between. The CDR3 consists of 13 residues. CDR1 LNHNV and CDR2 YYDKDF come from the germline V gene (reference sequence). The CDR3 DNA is TGTGCCACCAGCCCCAGAGGGTACCGAGAAGCTTTCTTT. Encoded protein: CATSPRGYREAFF.

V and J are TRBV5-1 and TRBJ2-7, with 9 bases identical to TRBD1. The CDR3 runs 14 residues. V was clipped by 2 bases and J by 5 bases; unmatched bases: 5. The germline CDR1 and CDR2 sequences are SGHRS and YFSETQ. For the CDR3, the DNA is TGCGCCAGCAGCTTTTCAGGACAGGGGAACGAGCAGTACTTC. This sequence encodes CASSFSGQGNEQYF.

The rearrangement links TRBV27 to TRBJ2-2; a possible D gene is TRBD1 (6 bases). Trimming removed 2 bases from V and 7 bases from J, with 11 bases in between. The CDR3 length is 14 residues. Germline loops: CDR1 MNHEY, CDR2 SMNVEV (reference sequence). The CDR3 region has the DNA TGTGCCAGCAGTTTAGGGTTGGGACACGGGGAGCTGTTTTTT. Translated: CASSLGLGHGELFF.

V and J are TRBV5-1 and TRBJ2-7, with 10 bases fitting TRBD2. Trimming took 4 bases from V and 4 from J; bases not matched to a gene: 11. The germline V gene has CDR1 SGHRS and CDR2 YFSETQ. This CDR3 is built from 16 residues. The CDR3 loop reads CASSPFIAGGAYEQYF. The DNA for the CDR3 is TGCGCCAGCAGCCCGTTTATAGCGGGGGGAGCTTACGAGCAGTACTTC.

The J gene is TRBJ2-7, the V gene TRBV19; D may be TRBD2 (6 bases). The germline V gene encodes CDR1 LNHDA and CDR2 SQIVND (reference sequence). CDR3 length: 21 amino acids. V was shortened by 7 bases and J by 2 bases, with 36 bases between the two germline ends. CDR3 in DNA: TGTGCCAGTACTGCTGTCGGGCCCCTTGAACGGGGGACCGAAAGAGCCTACGAGCAGTACTTC. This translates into CASTAVGPLERGTERAYEQYF.

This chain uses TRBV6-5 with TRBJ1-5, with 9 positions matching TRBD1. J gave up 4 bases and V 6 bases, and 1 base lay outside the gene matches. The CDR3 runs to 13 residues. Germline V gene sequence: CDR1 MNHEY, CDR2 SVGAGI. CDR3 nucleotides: TGTGCCAGCAGCGACAGGGGGAATCAGCCCCAGCATTTT. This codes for CASSDRGNQPQHF.

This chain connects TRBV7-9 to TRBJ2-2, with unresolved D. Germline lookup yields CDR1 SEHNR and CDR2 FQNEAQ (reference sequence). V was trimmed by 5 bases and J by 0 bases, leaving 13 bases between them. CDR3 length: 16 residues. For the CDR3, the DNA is TGTGCCAGCAGCCCAAAGCGCGGATCGAACACCGGGGAGCTGTTTTTT. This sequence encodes CASSPKRGSNTGELFF.

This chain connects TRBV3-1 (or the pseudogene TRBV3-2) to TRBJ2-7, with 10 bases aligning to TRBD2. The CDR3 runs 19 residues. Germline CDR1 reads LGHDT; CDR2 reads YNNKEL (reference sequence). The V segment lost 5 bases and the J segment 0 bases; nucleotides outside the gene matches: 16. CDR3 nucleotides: TGTGCCAGCAGCTCCTCGGGCCTTAGCGGGGGGCTCAGCTCCTACGAGCAGTACTTC. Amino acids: CASSSSGLSGGLSSYEQYF.

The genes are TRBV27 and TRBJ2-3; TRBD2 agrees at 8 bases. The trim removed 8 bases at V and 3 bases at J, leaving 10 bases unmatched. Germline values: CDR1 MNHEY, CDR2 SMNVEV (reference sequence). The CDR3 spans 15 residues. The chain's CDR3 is CASSTLAGRTDTQYF. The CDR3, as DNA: TGTGCCAGCTCAACTCTAGCGGGTCGTACAGATACGCAGTATTTT.